This T cell receptor (beta chain) was captured by sequencing in a study of shared clonotypes between healthy human individuals. A note on this clone: Antigen unknown.

The assay was immunoSEQ multiplex PCR, and TCRdb's table has in-frame clones only and misses some. The sample includes fewer than 1.8 million clones, 98% of them seen just once. Findings of the study overall: Non-shared clonotypes showed lower generation probabilities than clonotypes common to all four donors.

The investigators split CD4+ cells into a CD45RA+ naive subset and a CD45RA-negative memory subset. The CDR3 loop spans 12 amino acids. Looked up from germline, CDR1 is MDHEN and CDR2 is SYDVKM. V was shortened by 4 bases and J by 7 bases, with 9 bases between the two germline ends. The sequence was obtained from a man aged 30 to 45 in good health. The chain has TRBV28 and TRBJ2-3, with D possibly being TRBD2 (5 bases). Sample: naive CD4+ T cells sorted from blood. Subset defined: CD45RA+ positively selected. The CDR3 reads CASSSGKNTQYF. CDR3 DNA: TGTGCCAGCAGTTCCGGGAAAAATACGCAGTATTTT.